Listed here is a single T cell receptor (beta chain). This specimen belongs to a study of T cell responses to AZD1222 COVID-19 vaccine. V dropped 2 bases and J dropped 6; count of bases not matched to a gene: 3. This CDR3 is built from 12 residues. CDR1 is GTSNPN and CDR2 is SVGIG in the germline V gene (reference sequence). Pooling covered second doses at about 4 or about 12 weeks. Generated by immunoSEQ multiplex PCR, the TCRdb table keeps only in-frame clones and is missing some. Among 70,000 to 75,000 clones listed, around 80% were seen once. The material was peripheral blood, obtained 28 days after the second AZD1222 dose. The source of this sequence is an adult who received the AZD1222 COVID-19 vaccine. The rearrangement joins TRBV30 to TRBJ2-7; 8 nucleotides agree with TRBD2. CDR3 DNA: TGTGCCTGGAGTACGGGAGGGAGCGAGCAGTACTTC. It is translated as CAWSTGGSEQYF.